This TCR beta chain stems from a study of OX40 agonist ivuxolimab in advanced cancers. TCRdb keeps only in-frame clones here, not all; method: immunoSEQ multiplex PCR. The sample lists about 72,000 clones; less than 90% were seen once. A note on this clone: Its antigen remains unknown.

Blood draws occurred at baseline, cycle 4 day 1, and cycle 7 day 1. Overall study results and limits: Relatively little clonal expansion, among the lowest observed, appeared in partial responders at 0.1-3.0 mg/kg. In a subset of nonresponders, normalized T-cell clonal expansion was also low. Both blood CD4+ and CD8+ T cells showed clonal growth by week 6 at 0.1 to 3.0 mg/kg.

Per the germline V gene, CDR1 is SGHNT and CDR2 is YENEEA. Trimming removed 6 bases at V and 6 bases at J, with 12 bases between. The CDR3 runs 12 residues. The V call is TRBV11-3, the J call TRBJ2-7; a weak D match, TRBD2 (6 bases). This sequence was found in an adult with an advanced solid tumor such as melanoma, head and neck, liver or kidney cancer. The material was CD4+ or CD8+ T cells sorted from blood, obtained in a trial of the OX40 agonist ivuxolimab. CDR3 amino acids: CASSATSLEQYF. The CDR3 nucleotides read TGTGCCAGCAGTGCGACTAGTCTCGAGCAGTACTTC. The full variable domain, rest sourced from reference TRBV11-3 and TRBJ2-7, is EAGVVQSPRYKIIEKKQPVAFWCNPISGHNTLYWYLQNLGQGPELLIRYENEEAVDDSQLPKDRFSAERLKGVDSTLKIQPAELGDSAVYLCASSATSLEQYFGPGTRLTVT.